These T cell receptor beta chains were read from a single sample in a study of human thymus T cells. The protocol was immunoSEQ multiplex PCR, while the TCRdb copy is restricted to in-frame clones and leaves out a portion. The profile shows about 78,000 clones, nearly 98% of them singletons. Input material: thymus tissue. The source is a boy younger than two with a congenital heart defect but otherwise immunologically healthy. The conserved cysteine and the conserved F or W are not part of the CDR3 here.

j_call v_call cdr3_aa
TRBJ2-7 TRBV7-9 ASSKYRGRVGVEQY
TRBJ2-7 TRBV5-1 ASSFGGTRGTYEQY
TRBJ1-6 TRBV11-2 ASSLDLVSSALFSNSPLH
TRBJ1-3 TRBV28 ASSLGPSAWSGNTIY
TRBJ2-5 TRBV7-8 ASNLGPQETQY
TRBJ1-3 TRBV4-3 ASSQGFLKGTHASGNTIY
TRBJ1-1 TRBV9 ASKTGEPNTEAF
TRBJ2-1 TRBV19 ASSRNGRVSSYNEQF
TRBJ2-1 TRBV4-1 ASSQDRSRGGTEYNEQF
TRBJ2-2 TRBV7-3 ASRQSGGVPLVGELF
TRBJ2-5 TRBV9 ASSRGTGPKTQY
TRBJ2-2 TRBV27 ASSLGTPGTGELF
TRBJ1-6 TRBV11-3 ASSPRRTYYNSPLH
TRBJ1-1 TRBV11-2 ASSPKDRDRAF
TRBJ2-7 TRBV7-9 ASSASGLREGYEQY
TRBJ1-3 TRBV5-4 ASSSTGTGNTIY
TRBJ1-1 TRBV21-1 ASSKAGLNTEAF
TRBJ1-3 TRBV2 ASRPSGNTIY
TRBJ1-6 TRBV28 ASSLAEISPLH
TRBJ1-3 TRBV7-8 ASSPGQGQPLGGNTIY
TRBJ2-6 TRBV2 ASSEGGQVYYSGANVLT
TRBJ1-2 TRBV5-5 ASSLAAGADYGYT
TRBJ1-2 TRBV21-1 ASSTDRYGYT
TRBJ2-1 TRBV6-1 ASSDPSGTLKNSVYNEQF
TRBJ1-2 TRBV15 ATSRPIRDPNYGYT
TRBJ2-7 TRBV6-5 ASSYFGQGYEQY
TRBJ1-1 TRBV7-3 ASSLGSGTENTEAF
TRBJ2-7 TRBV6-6 ASSYSDRAFPDEQY
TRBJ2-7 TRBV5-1 ASSLCGTQNSYEQY
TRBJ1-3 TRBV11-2 ASSLDGTVPGNTIY
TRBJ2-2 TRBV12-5 ASVKEVGTGELF
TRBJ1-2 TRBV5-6 ASKDSGTNYGYT
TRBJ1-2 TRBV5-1 ASSSHAGEKDYT
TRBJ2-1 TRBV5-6 ASSKGLAGETEQF
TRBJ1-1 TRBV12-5 ASGLRLGGHQTMNTEAF